The next 16 T cell receptor beta chains were all read from a single sample in a study of response to subunit inactivated influenza vaccine. TCRdb called the RT-PCR reads again in MiXCR, with one record for every CDR3 protein. The sample comprises approximately 520,000 distinct CDR3 sequences, approximately 15% of which are singletons, and 3% rests with the top ten. Sequencing was performed on CD4+ T cells sorted from PBMCs, taken about 24 months after vaccination. Receptors were obtained from a man between 50 and 75 years old who received an inactivated influenza vaccine.

This clonotype appeared many times. This sequence joins TRBV6-5 and TRBJ1-6; D ambiguous. CDR3 length equals 16 residues. Trimming stripped 0 bases from V and 6 bases from J, with 12 bases between. The V gene's germline CDR1 is MNHEY and CDR2 SVGAGI. The CDR3 sequence is CASSYSRSLSNSPLHF. For the CDR3, the DNA is TGTGCCAGCAGTTACTCCCGGAGTTTAAGTAATTCACCCCTCCACTTT.

There are a few counts of this clonotype. This CDR3 is CSARDLQRGEFGELFF. For the CDR3, the DNA is TGCAGTGCTAGAGATCTCCAGCGGGGAGAGTTCGGGGAGCTGTTTTTT. The chain couples TRBV20-1 to TRBJ2-2; 7 nucleotides line up with TRBD2. Unmatched junction bases numbered 11, after V lost 0 bases and J lost 7 bases. CDR1 is DFQATT, CDR2 SNEGSKA, per germline (reference sequence). The length of the CDR3 is 16 residues.

The gene calls are TRBV14 and TRBJ2-5; TRBD2 aligns across 7 bases. V lost 4 bases and J lost 3; bases outside the gene matches: 5. The CDR3 is 14 residues long. Germline CDR1 is SGHDN and CDR2 is FVKESK. CDR3 residues: CASSLGLGKETQYF. CDR3 DNA: TGTGCCAGCAGCCTTGGACTAGGCAAAGAGACCCAGTACTTC.

The chain combines TRBV5-1 with TRBJ1-1, with a tentative D call TRBD1 (5 bases). CDR3 length: 13 residues. V lost 10 bases to trimming and J lost 1 base, with 14 bases between them. Germline CDR1 SGHRS, CDR2 YFSETQ. The CDR3 coding sequence is TGCGCCGGAAAAGCGGGGACGAACACTGAAGCTTTCTTT. Translated, it gives CAGKAGTNTEAFF.

The chain has TRBV6-1 and TRBJ2-3; 9 nucleotides match TRBD2. V shed 7 bases and J 3 bases; nucleotides not matched to a gene: 5. In germline, CDR1 is MNHNS, CDR2 SASEGT. The CDR3 consists of 14 residues. CDR3 sequence: CASKLAGATDTQYF. CDR3 nucleotide sequence: TGTGCCAGCAAATTAGCGGGAGCTACAGATACGCAGTATTTT.

This clonotype was seen a few times. The chain employs TRBV4-3 and TRBJ1-5; 7 bases fit TRBD1. Trimming took 0 bases from V and 3 from J; bases not matched to a gene: 8. CDR3 length equals 17 residues. Per germline, CDR1 LGHNA and CDR2 YSLEER. In DNA, the CDR3 is TGCGCCAGCAGCCAAGATCTCCGGGACAGTTTCAATCAGCCCCAGCATTTT. Residues: CASSQDLRDSFNQPQHF.

The chain joins TRBV7-9 to TRBJ2-1; no clear D. The CDR3 is 14 amino acids. Trimming pared 1 base from V and 5 bases from J, leaving 9 bases between. From germline, CDR1 is SEHNR and CDR2 FQNEAQ (reference sequence). The CDR3 bases are TGTGCCAGCAGCTTAGAGGGCTCAAACAATGAGCAGTTCTTC. Translated: CASSLEGSNNEQFF.

The chain combines TRBV11-3 with TRBJ1-1; D might be TRBD1 (5 bases). Trimming shortened V by 4 bases and J by 4 bases, and 10 bases separated the two germline ends. CDR1 SGHNT and CDR2 YENEEA come from the germline V gene. The CDR3 sequence is 13 residues long. The CDR3 is CASSWTGTTEAFF. The CDR3, as DNA: TGTGCCAGCAGCTGGACTGGGACCACTGAAGCTTTCTTT.

In this sample, this clonotype turned up many times. The chain couples TRBV12-3 or TRBV12-4 to TRBJ2-3, with 9 bases aligning to TRBD1. V was clipped by 2 bases and J by 1 base; unmatched bases: 7. The CDR3 is 17 amino acids. For the CDR3, the DNA is TGTGCCAGCAGTTTATGGGGACAGGGTAAGGGCACAGATACGCAGTATTTT. Translating gives CASSLWGQGKGTDTQYF.

V gene TRBV29-1 combines with J gene TRBJ1-1; 8 bases align to TRBD1. The V and J ends lost 6 bases and 1 base, in that order; junction bases with no gene match: 7. Germline assignment: CDR1 SQVTM and CDR2 ANQGSEA. CDR3 length: 14 residues. The DNA for the CDR3 is TGCAGCGTACCCGGACAGGGAGGGAACACTGAAGCTTTCTTT. Protein sequence: CSVPGQGGNTEAFF.

The chain employs TRBV12-3 or TRBV12-4 and TRBJ1-5, with D perhaps matching TRBD1 (5 bases). There are 18 residues in the CDR3. The CDR3 DNA sequence: TGTACCATCTGTTTATCCCGGCAGAACCACAGGCAAAATCAGCCCCAGCATTTT. Amino acids: CTICLSRQNHRQNQPQHF.

The J gene is TRBJ2-2, the V gene TRBV29-1; TRBD2 is a possible D gene (7 bases). Looked up from germline, CDR1 is SQVTM and CDR2 is ANQGSEA. The CDR3 is 14 amino acids. Trimming removed 4 bases from V and 3 bases from J, with 12 bases in between. In DNA, the CDR3 is TGCAGCGTTGGCGGGGGCAGCTACACCGGGGAGCTGTTTTTT. It codes for CSVGGGSYTGELFF.

This clonotype was counted between two and nine times. In DNA, the CDR3 is TGTGCCAGCTCACCAACCGGGACAGGGGGCGTAGGAGCTTTCTTT. It translates to CASSPTGTGGVGAFF. This sequence joins TRBV18 and TRBJ1-1, with 12 nucleotides matching TRBD1. The CDR3 is 15 amino acids. Germline-derived CDR1 and CDR2 are KGHSH and LQKENI. V lost 2 bases to trimming and J lost 10 bases; unmatched junction nucleotides: 8.

This rearrangement joins TRBV28 to TRBJ1-3, with D maybe TRBD1 (5 bases). V gave up 4 bases and J gave up 4 bases, with 11 bases separating them. The CDR3 loop spans 14 amino acids. Germline V gives CDR1 MDHEN, CDR2 SYDVKM. The chain's CDR3 is CASSSPGQGNTIYF. CDR3 DNA sequence: TGTGCCAGCAGTTCCCCAGGGCAAGGAAACACCATATATTTT.

This CDR3 is CASRRTGPNEKLFF. The CDR3 DNA sequence: TGTGCCAGCAGACGGACAGGACCGAATGAAAAACTGTTTTTT. The chain links TRBV12-3 or TRBV12-4 to TRBJ1-4, with 7 bases fitting TRBD1. The CDR3 sequence is 14 residues long. V trimming: 6 bases; J trimming: 5 bases; junction bases outside the gene matches: 6.

The rearrangement uses TRBV29-1 and TRBJ2-7; 7 nucleotides agree with TRBD1. CDR1 and CDR2 from the germline V gene are SQVTM and ANQGSEA. The V and J ends lost 5 bases and 0 bases, in that order; junction bases with no gene match: 4. This CDR3 has 13 amino acids. The DNA for the CDR3 is TGCAGCGTTTCGGGACAGAACTCCTACGAGCAGTACTTC. Translating it yields CSVSGQNSYEQYF.